This entry lists 14 T cell receptor beta chains sequenced from one sample in a study of long-term antiretroviral therapy in people with HIV. immunoSEQ v3.0 was run at survey level. Clones were sequenced by immunoSEQ multiplex PCR, and TCRdb holds only the in-frame ones, with some missing. The sample records 25,000 to 35,000 clones, approximately 97% being singletons. The sample here was unsorted PBMCs, taken 6.9 years after starting antiretroviral therapy. These receptors originate from a man in his thirties or forties with HIV.

J is TRBJ2-7 and V is TRBV18; tentatively, D is TRBD2 (7 bases). This CDR3 is 13 amino acids long. Germline V CDR1 and CDR2: KGHSH, LQKENI. Trimming cost V 3 bases and J 6 bases, with 12 bases left between them. The CDR3 loop is CASSPRGLLEQYF. CDR3 coding DNA: TGTGCCAGCTCACCCAGGGGACTACTCGAGCAGTACTTC. The complete variable domain, with remaining parts taken from reference TRBV18 and TRBJ2-7, reads NAGVMQNPRHLVRRRGQEARLRCSPMKGHSHVYWYRQLPEEGLKFMVYLQKENIIDESGMPKERFSAEFPKEGPSILRIQQVVRGDSAAYFCASSPRGLLEQYFGPGTRLTVT.

V usage is TRBV6-5 and J usage is TRBJ2-7; 7 positions agree with TRBD2. Germline lookup yields CDR1 MNHEY and CDR2 SVGAGI. This CDR3 has 16 amino acids. V was clipped by 4 bases and J by 0 bases; unmatched bases: 9. CDR3 amino acids: CASSSLLADRSYEQYF. The DNA for the CDR3 is TGTGCCAGCAGTTCCCTCCTAGCGGATCGCTCCTACGAGCAGTACTTC.

The CDR3 spells CASGFDTDRWLNEQFF. As DNA, the CDR3 is TGTGCTAGTGGTTTTGATACAGACAGGTGGCTGAATGAGCAGTTCTTC. V and J are TRBV12-5 and TRBJ2-1, with D possibly being TRBD1 (6 bases). V was pared by 3 bases and J by 7 bases, with 19 bases between. In germline, CDR1 is LGHNT, CDR2 FRNRAP. This CDR3 has 16 amino acids.

The chain joins TRBV19 to TRBJ2-1; the D gene is possibly TRBD2 (6 bases). The CDR3 sequence is 12 residues long. V shed 2 bases and J shed 13 bases, with 12 bases lying between them. Germline lookup yields CDR1 LNHDA and CDR2 SQIVND (reference sequence). The DNA for the CDR3 is TGTGCCAGTAGTATACGGGGGTCCCCCCAGTTCTTC. This translates into CASSIRGSPQFF. Full variable domain (missing parts from reference TRBV19 and TRBJ2-1): DGGITQSPKYLFRKEGQNVTLSCEQNLNHDAMYWYRQDPGQGLRLIYYSQIVNDFQKGDIAEGYSVSREKKESFPLTVTSAQKNPTAFYLCASSIRGSPQFFGPGTRLTVL.

V usage is TRBV19 and J usage is TRBJ1-2; D is undetermined. This CDR3 comprises 13 residues. Trimming took 5 bases from V and 4 from J, leaving 11 bases between them. Germline V CDR1 and CDR2: LNHDA, SQIVND (reference sequence). CDR3 region: CASSLDRVYGYTF. The CDR3 region has the DNA TGTGCCAGTAGTTTGGACCGAGTCTATGGCTACACCTTC.

V usage is TRBV11-2 and J usage is TRBJ1-2; D remains unclear. Germline V gene data show CDR1 as SGHAT and CDR2 as FQNNGV. The V gene lost 5 bases and the J gene lost 7 bases, with 17 bases spanning the gap. The CDR3 covers 14 residues. CDR3 protein: CASSLSGGARGYTF. The CDR3 DNA follows: TGTGCCAGCAGCCTTTCTGGCGGAGCTCGTGGCTACACCTTC.

V is TRBV4-1 and J is TRBJ2-1; 10 nucleotides match TRBD2. This CDR3 spans 16 amino acids. Germline V gives CDR1 MGHRA, CDR2 YSYEKL. The V gene end was trimmed by 0 bases and the J gene end by 3 bases; junction bases not matched to a gene: 2. The CDR3 nucleotides are TGCGCCAGCAGCCAAGACGAGCGGGAGGGCTACAATGAGCAGTTCTTC. The encoded protein is CASSQDEREGYNEQFF.

The rearrangement joins TRBV29-1 to TRBJ2-7; 8 bases match TRBD2. CDR1 is SQVTM and CDR2 is ANQGSEA in the germline V gene. The CDR3 is 14 amino acids. Trimming removed 3 bases from V and 0 bases from J; junction bases left unmatched: 4. For the CDR3, the DNA is TGCAGCGTTGAGGGTAGCGGGGTCTCCTACGAGCAGTACTTC. Amino acid sequence: CSVEGSGVSYEQYF.

J is TRBJ2-2 and V is TRBV7-6; 7 bases map to TRBD2. The CDR3 spans 14 residues. CDR1 and CDR2 (germline): SGHVS, FNYEAQ. Trimming cost V 2 bases and J 6 bases; bases outside gene matches: 3. CDR3 protein: CASSLSGASGELFF. The CDR3 region has the DNA TGTGCCAGCAGCTTAAGCGGGGCCTCCGGGGAGCTGTTTTTT.

This chain uses TRBV15 with TRBJ2-7; TRBD2 might be the D (5 bases). The CDR3 loop spans 15 amino acids. Trimming stripped 0 bases from V and 3 bases from J, with 12 bases between. CDR1 is LNHNV, CDR2 YYDKDF, per germline (reference sequence). CDR3: CATSRDRGGLYEQYF. The CDR3 DNA is TGTGCCACCAGCAGAGATCGGGGTGGGCTCTACGAGCAGTACTTC.

The CDR3 DNA sequence: TGTGCCAGCAGCCCTATGACGGGGGATACCTATGGCTACACCTTC. Residues: CASSPMTGDTYGYTF. The chain combines TRBV5-5 with TRBJ1-2; TRBD1 might be the D (5 bases). Germline-derived CDR1 and CDR2 are SGHKS and YYEKEE (reference sequence). V gave up 4 bases and J gave up 4 bases, with 17 bases separating them. CDR3 size: 15 residues.

The chain recombines TRBV25-1 with TRBJ1-1; TRBD1 matches at 8 bases. CDR1 and CDR2 (germline): MGHDK, SYGVNS. This CDR3 is 14 amino acids long. V trimming: 10 bases; J trimming: 4 bases; junction bases outside the gene matches: 11. The CDR3 DNA is TGTGCCACCAAAGGACAGGGTGAGAGCACTGAAGCTTTCTTT. The encoded protein is CATKGQGESTEAFF.

The gene calls are TRBV6-5 and TRBJ1-1; tentative D call: TRBD1 (6 bases). The CDR3 has 16 residues. Trimming removed 1 base from V and 2 bases from J, with 14 bases in between. The V gene's germline CDR1 is MNHEY and CDR2 SVGAGI. The CDR3 is CASSYWEMTGNTEAFF. For the CDR3, the DNA is TGTGCCAGCAGTTACTGGGAAATGACAGGAAACACTGAAGCTTTCTTT.

This rearrangement joins TRBV6-1 to TRBJ2-7, with 11 bases identical to TRBD1. With V trimmed by 4 bases and J by 7 bases, 9 bases remained unmatched. Germline CDR1 is MNHNS and CDR2 is SASEGT. The length of the CDR3 is 15 residues. CDR3 nucleotide sequence: TGTGCCAGCAGTGCCCGGGACAGGGGGTTGAGTGAGCAGTACTTC. Translation: CASSARDRGLSEQYF.